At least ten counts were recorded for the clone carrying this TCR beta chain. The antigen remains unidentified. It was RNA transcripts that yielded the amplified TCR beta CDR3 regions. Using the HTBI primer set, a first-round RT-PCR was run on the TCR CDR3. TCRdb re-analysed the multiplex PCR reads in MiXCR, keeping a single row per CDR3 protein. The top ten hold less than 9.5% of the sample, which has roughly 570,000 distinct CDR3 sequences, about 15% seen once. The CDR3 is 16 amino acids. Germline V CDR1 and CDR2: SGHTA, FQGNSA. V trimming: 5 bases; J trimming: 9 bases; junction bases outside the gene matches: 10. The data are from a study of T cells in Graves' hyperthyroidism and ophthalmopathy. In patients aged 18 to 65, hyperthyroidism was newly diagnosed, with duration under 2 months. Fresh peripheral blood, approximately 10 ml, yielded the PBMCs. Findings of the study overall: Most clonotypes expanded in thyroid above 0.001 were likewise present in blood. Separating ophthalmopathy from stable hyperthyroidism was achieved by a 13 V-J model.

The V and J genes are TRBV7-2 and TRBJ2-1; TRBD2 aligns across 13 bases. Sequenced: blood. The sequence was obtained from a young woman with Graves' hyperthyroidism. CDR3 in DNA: TGTGCCAGCAGCCGCTGGACTAGCGGGAGATTAGGTGAGCAGTTCTTC. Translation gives CASSRWTSGRLGEQFF.